The 19 T cell receptor beta chains below were found in one sample sequenced in a study of blood T cell repertoires in COVID-19 (dated by TCRdb to about 2020). The library was made by the immunoSEQ multiplex PCR assay. The table comes from immuneACCESS by way of TCRdb, which keeps in-frame sequences with V and J called. Part of the clones is missing from these tables; in studies checked, under half for an unresolved V gene and the rest for unknown reasons. The sample includes approximately 250,000 clones, with roughly 85% observed a single time. The ten largest make up around 5.5% of the sample. Sequenced: peripheral blood. The receptors originated from a man between 45 and 60 years old with COVID-19, enrolled during active disease.

This clone was observed at least ten times. The chain couples TRBV19 to TRBJ2-2; the match to TRBD2 covers 9 bases. Losses at the gene ends were 6 bases for V and 6 bases for J; bases not matched to a gene: 5. CDR1 LNHDA and CDR2 SQIVND come from the germline V gene (reference sequence). The CDR3 has 14 residues. The CDR3 is CASRSSGVAGELFF. Written as DNA, the CDR3 is TGTGCCAGTAGGTCTAGCGGGGTCGCCGGGGAGCTGTTTTTT.

This clone has a single count. The same CDR3 arises from other DNA sequences in this sample as well. J is TRBJ1-1 and V is TRBV19, with D possibly matching TRBD1 (6 bases). V dropped 7 bases and J dropped 1 base, with 13 bases sitting between them. CDR3 length: 14 residues. The germline V gene encodes CDR1 LNHDA and CDR2 SQIVND (reference sequence). The DNA of the CDR3 is TGTGCCAGTACCAGCAGGGGCCAGAACACTGAAGCTTTCTTT. Amino acids: CASTSRGQNTEAFF.

V usage is TRBV2 and J usage is TRBJ1-4; D gene unclear. V gave up 6 bases and J gave up 0 bases, with 11 bases separating them. The CDR3 spans 15 residues. CDR1 and CDR2 (germline): SNHLY, FYNNEI. CDR3 amino acids: CASRPLGATNEKLFF. As DNA, the CDR3 is TGTGCCAGCAGGCCCCTGGGCGCAACTAATGAAAAACTGTTTTTT.

The chain has TRBV6-5 and TRBJ2-5; 9 bases agree with TRBD1. The CDR3 runs to 13 residues. J lost 9 bases, V lost 11 bases, and 13 bases had no gene match. Germline assignment: CDR1 MNHEY and CDR2 SVGAGI. CDR3 DNA sequence: TGTGCCCTCAGGGACAGGGAGACCCCAGCCCAGTACTTC. It codes for CALRDRETPAQYF.

This clone came up a few times. CDR3 residues: CASSQGLAGGEQYF. In DNA form, the CDR3 reads TGTGCCAGCAGCCAAGGCTTAGCGGGCGGAGAGCAGTACTTC. The chain employs TRBV4-2 and TRBJ2-7, with 7 bases identical to TRBD2. CDR1 is LGHNA and CDR2 is YNFKEQ in the germline V gene. V was pared by 1 base and J by 7 bases, with 7 bases of the junction left unmatched. CDR3 length equals 14 residues.

This sequence joins TRBV2 and TRBJ2-1; 10 bases agree with TRBD1. V trimming: 8 bases; J trimming: 9 bases; junction bases outside the gene matches: 10. Germline V CDR1 and CDR2: SNHLY, FYNNEI. This CDR3 is built from 14 residues. This CDR3 is CASHSDRGKLEQFF. In nucleotides, the CDR3 is TGTGCCAGCCATTCGGACAGGGGGAAACTTGAGCAGTTCTTC.

This sequence joins TRBV9 and TRBJ2-3; the match to TRBD1 covers 8 bases. The CDR3 runs to 15 residues. CDR1 and CDR2 from the germline V gene are SGDLS and YYNGEE. The junction had 6 bases not matched to a gene; V was cut back by 4 bases and J by 2 bases. Here the CDR3 DNA reads TGTGCCAGCAGCTACGGACAGGGATCCACAGATACGCAGTATTTT. It encodes CASSYGQGSTDTQYF.

This sequence joins TRBV27 and TRBJ2-1; the match to TRBD1 covers 7 bases. V shed 0 bases, J shed 5 bases, and the junction held 4 bases outside the gene matches. The germline V gene has CDR1 MNHEY and CDR2 SMNVEV (reference sequence). This CDR3 has 15 amino acids. The CDR3 protein is CASSLSRDSDNEQFF. The CDR3 DNA follows: TGTGCCAGCAGTTTATCTCGGGACAGCGACAATGAGCAGTTCTTC.

The V gene is TRBV15, the J gene TRBJ1-4; TRBD1 might be the D (5 bases). This CDR3 is built from 15 residues. Germline lookup yields CDR1 LNHNV and CDR2 YYDKDF (reference sequence). Trimming stripped 0 bases from V and 8 bases from J, with 13 bases between. The CDR3 spells CATSRDRGVGEKLFF. CDR3 bases: TGTGCCACCAGCAGAGATAGGGGCGTCGGGGAAAAACTGTTTTTT.

As concerns this clone: The junction differs from germline at one of its ends, possibly a read error. This sequence joins TRBV6-1 and TRBJ2-2; 10 nucleotides match TRBD1. This CDR3 region has 16 residues. Germline CDR1 MNHNS, CDR2 SASEGT. The CDR3 nucleotides are TGTGCCAGCTGTGAAAGCGACAGGGGGCGGGTCGGGGAGCTGTTTTTT. This gives the protein CASCESDRGRVGELFF.

This clone occurred a few times. V usage is TRBV14 and J usage is TRBJ2-1, with a possible D match to TRBD2 (6 bases). V shed 4 bases and J shed 2 bases, with 9 bases lying between them. CDR1 and CDR2 (germline): SGHDN, FVKESK. CDR3 length equals 14 residues. CDR3 nucleotide sequence: TGTGCCAGCAGCCCTACGGGGGCCTACAATGAGCAGTTCTTC. Encoded protein: CASSPTGAYNEQFF.

V is TRBV24-1 and J is TRBJ1-2; maybe TRBD1 (6 bases). The CDR3 consists of 12 residues. From germline, CDR1 is KGHDR and CDR2 SFDVKD. V lost 4 bases and J 6 bases, leaving 8 bases between the germline ends. This chain's CDR3 is CATSEAGDGYTF. Here the CDR3 DNA reads TGTGCCACCAGTGAGGCAGGGGATGGCTACACCTTC.

The chain recombines TRBV7-2 with TRBJ2-3, with a tentative D call TRBD2 (5 bases). Germline V gene data show CDR1 as SGHTA and CDR2 as FQGNSA. Trimming removed 5 bases from V and 6 bases from J, with 15 bases in between. The CDR3 length is 14 residues. CDR3 in DNA: TGTGCCAGCAGCCCACAATCCGCTAGCGATACGCAGTATTTT. Protein sequence: CASSPQSASDTQYF.

The genes are TRBV19 and TRBJ1-3, with D maybe TRBD1 (6 bases). Germline CDR1 reads LNHDA; CDR2 reads SQIVND (reference sequence). The CDR3 has 15 amino acids. V lost 6 bases to trimming and J lost 0 bases, with 12 bases between them. CDR3 region: CASRVGQTSGNTIYF. The CDR3 coding sequence is TGTGCCAGTAGGGTAGGACAGACCTCTGGAAACACCATATATTTT.

J is TRBJ2-5 and V is TRBV4-1; TRBD2 is a possible D gene (5 bases). Deletions cut 4 bases from V and 2 bases from J, with 14 bases between. There are 15 residues in the CDR3. Germline V gives CDR1 MGHRA, CDR2 YSYEKL. CDR3 sequence: CASSREPTGQETQYF. The CDR3 DNA reads TGCGCCAGCAGCCGAGAACCGACGGGACAAGAGACCCAGTACTTC.

There are a few counts of this clone. The rearrangement uses TRBV12-3 or TRBV12-4 and TRBJ2-7; a possible D gene is TRBD2 (5 bases). This CDR3 is built from 12 residues. The V gene lost 8 bases and the J gene lost 2 bases, with 10 bases spanning the gap. The CDR3 reads CASSDYTYEQYF. In DNA, the CDR3 is TGTGCCAGCTCCGACTATACCTACGAGCAGTACTTC.

The count of this clone is one. The V gene is TRBV7-9, the J gene TRBJ1-2, with D uncertain. V was pared by 5 bases and J by 2 bases, with 15 bases between. This CDR3 has 15 amino acids. Germline CDR1 reads SEHNR; CDR2 reads FQNEAQ (reference sequence). The CDR3 DNA reads as TGTGCCAGCAGCGAGAGGGCACAAACAAACTATGGCTACACCTTC. This sequence encodes CASSERAQTNYGYTF. Complete variable domain (other parts from reference TRBV7-9 and TRBJ1-2): DTGVSQNPRHKITKRGQNVTFRCDPISEHNRLYWYRQTLGQGPEFLTYFQNEAQLEKSRLLSDRFSAERPKGSFSTLEIQRTEQGDSAMYLCASSERAQTNYGYTFGSGTRLTVV.

This chain links TRBV5-1 with TRBJ2-6, with D unresolved. Per the germline V gene, CDR1 is SGHRS and CDR2 is YFSETQ. There are 14 residues in the CDR3. V was cut by 7 bases and J by 2 bases, with 10 bases left in between. The CDR3 DNA is TGCGCCAGCGGGCCCAGTACTGGGGCCAACGTCCTGACTTTC. This encodes CASGPSTGANVLTF. The full variable domain, in which reference TRBV5-1 and TRBJ2-6 provide the parts outside the CDR3, is KAGVTQTPRYLIKTRGQQVTLSCSPISGHRSVSWYQQTPGQGLQFLFEYFSETQRNKGNFPGRFSGRQFSNSRSEMNVSTLELGDSALYLCASGPSTGANVLTFGAGSRLTVL.

V is TRBV28 and J is TRBJ2-2, with 11 bases identical to TRBD1. The CDR3 contains 16 residues. V dropped 2 bases and J dropped 6; count of bases not matched to a gene: 5. Germline lookup yields CDR1 MDHEN and CDR2 SYDVKM. The CDR3 region has the DNA TGTGCCAGCAGTTTACCCGGACAGGGGGCCCCCGGGGAGCTGTTTTTT. This translates into CASSLPGQGAPGELFF.